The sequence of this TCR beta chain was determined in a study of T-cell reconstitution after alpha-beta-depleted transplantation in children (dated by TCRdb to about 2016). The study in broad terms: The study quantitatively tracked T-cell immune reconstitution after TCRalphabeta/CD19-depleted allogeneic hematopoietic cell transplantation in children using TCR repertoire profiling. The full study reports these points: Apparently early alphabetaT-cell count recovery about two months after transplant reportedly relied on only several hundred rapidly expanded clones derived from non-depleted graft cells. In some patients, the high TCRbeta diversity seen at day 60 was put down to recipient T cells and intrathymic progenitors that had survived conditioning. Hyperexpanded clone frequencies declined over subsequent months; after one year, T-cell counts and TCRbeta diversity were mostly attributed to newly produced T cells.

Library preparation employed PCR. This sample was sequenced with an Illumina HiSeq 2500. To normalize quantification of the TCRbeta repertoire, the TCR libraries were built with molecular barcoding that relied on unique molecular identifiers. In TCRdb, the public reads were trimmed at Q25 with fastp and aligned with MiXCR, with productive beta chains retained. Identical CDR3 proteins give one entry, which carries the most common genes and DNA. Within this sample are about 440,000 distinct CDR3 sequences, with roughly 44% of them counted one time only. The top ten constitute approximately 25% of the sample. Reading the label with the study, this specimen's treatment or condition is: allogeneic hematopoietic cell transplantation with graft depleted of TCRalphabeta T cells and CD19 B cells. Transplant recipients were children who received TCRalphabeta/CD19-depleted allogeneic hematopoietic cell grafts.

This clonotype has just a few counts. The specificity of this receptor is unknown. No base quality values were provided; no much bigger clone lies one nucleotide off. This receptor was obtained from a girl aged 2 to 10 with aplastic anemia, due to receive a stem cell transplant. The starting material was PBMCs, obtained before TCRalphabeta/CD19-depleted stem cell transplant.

The DNA sequence follows: TGTGCCAGCAGGGGGAGTTACTACGAGCAGTACTTC. Its coded protein is CASRGSYYEQYF. This chain joins TRBV6-1 to TRBJ2-7; the D gene is possibly TRBD2, with 5 bases matching. The CDR3 spans 12 residues, from the cysteine through the phenylalanine. Only CDR3 DNA is held: 36 bases, read in frame from base 1. Sequences MNHNS (CDR1) and SASEGT (CDR2) are obtained from the germline V gene. V gives up 6 bases and J gives up 3 bases, and the segment between their germline ends measures 9 bases.